This T cell receptor (beta chain) was recovered during a study of blood T cell repertoires in COVID-19. Study details: Whether acute or convalescent, the COVID-19 samples came from the United States, Italy and Spain. PBMCs, B-cell-depleted T cells, or T cells provided the cDNA or gDNA that made up the material.

As originally analysed: Amplifying reference gene primers gave estimates of nucleated cell counts. Assay: immunoSEQ multiplex PCR; the TCRdb copy retains only in-frame clones and omits some. Clone size and V and J calls were adopted from that table, with D and trimming inferred from the DNA. The sample has roughly 160,000 clones, approximately 85% seen once; the top ten hold around 2.7%. With V trimmed by 1 base and J by 0 bases, 20 bases remained unmatched. CDR1 and CDR2 (germline): SGDLS, YYNGEE. The CDR3 has 21 residues. A single count supports this clone. In Seattle, patients joined the study during active infection and were tracked longitudinally.

Material: peripheral blood. The TCR sequence derives from a woman older than 75 with COVID-19, enrolled during active disease. This chain joins TRBV9 and TRBJ2-3, with 7 bases lining up with TRBD1. CDR3 loop: CASSVQGPGPGGVISTDTQYF. CDR3 bases: TGTGCCAGCAGCGTACAAGGGCCAGGGCCAGGGGGAGTGATAAGCACAGATACGCAGTATTTT.